These T cell receptor beta chains were read from a single sample in a study of blood T cell repertoires in COVID-19. Data came from immunoSEQ multiplex PCR; TCRdb stores just in-frame clones and leaves some out. The data contain hundreds of thousands of clones, over 80% of them seen just once; the ten biggest clones take up more than 25%. Sequenced material: peripheral blood. Receptors originate from a middle-aged man with acute or convalescent COVID-19. The CDR3 runs from the conserved cysteine through the conserved F or W. Each record gives: J gene, V gene, clone size, D gene, CDR3 DNA, CDR3 protein. A D gene is named only where the DNA matches it firmly. Some rows have no size entry. The others give once, few or many, or a class for an expanded clone.

J: TRBJ2-4
V: TRBV7-9
size: NA
D: NA
DNA: TGTGCCAGCAGCCCCCTAGGCTATAACATTCAGTACTTC
CDR3: CASSPLGYNIQYF

J: TRBJ2-1
V: TRBV10-3
size: NA
D: NA
DNA: TGTGCCATCGGCACGGGGGGCGATGAGCAGTTCTTC
CDR3: CAIGTGGDEQFF

J: TRBJ2-5
V: TRBV18
size: NA
D: TRBD2
DNA: TGTGCCAGCTCCCCCGGGAGGGCGCAAGAGACCCAGTACTTC
CDR3: CASSPGRAQETQYF

J: TRBJ2-1
V: TRBV12-5
size: NA
D: TRBD2
DNA: TGTGCTAGTGGTTTAGGAGGCGGGAGAGGTGAGCAGTTCTTC
CDR3: CASGLGGGRGEQFF

J: TRBJ1-2
V: TRBV4-2
size: NA
D: NA
DNA: TGTGCCAGCAGCCAAGATGGGGGAGGGTATGGCTACACCTTC
CDR3: CASSQDGGGYGYTF

J: TRBJ1-2
V: TRBV6-6
size: NA
D: TRBD1
DNA: TGTGCCAGCCTTGGGGACAGGGATGAAGCCACCTTC
CDR3: CASLGDRDEATF

J: TRBJ2-5
V: TRBV5-1
size: NA
D: TRBD1
DNA: TGCGCCAGCAGCCAGGACAGGGGACAGGAGACCCAGTACTTC
CDR3: CASSQDRGQETQYF

J: TRBJ1-2
V: TRBV27
size: NA
D: NA
DNA: TGTGCCAGCAGTCCAAACGCGGGGGACGGCTACACCTTC
CDR3: CASSPNAGDGYTF

J: TRBJ2-7
V: TRBV7-8
size: few
D: TRBD2
DNA: TGTGCCAGCAGCTTAGATGGACTAGCGGTAACCCTCTCCTACGAGCAGTACTTC
CDR3: CASSLDGLAVTLSYEQYF

J: TRBJ2-7
V: TRBV11-2
size: few
D: TRBD2
DNA: TGTGCCAGCAGCGCTAGTAGGGGAATAGCGGGAGGGAATTACGAGCAGTACTTC
CDR3: CASSASRGIAGGNYEQYF

J: TRBJ1-1
V: TRBV7-2
size: once
D: NA
DNA: TGTGCCAGCAGCTTAGCGATCAGGGTTCCCGAGACTGAAGCTTTCTTT
CDR3: CASSLAIRVPETEAFF

J: TRBJ2-1
V: TRBV25-1
size: few
D: NA
DNA: TGTGCCAGCAGTTCGATGGCAGGGGAGGGCAATGAGCAGTTCTTC
CDR3: CASSSMAGEGNEQFF

J: TRBJ2-1
V: TRBV18
size: NA
D: NA
DNA: TGTGCCAGCTCACCACTAGGTCCCTTTGGGAGCTCCTACAATGAGCAGTTCTTC
CDR3: CASSPLGPFGSSYNEQFF

J: TRBJ2-2
V: TRBV5-4
size: NA
D: TRBD2
DNA: TGTGCCAGCAGCTTGGGACTAGCGCGTAACACCGGGGAGCTGTTTTTT
CDR3: CASSLGLARNTGELFF

J: TRBJ2-1
V: TRBV7-9
size: few
D: TRBD2
DNA: TGTGCCAGCAGCTTAGGAAGCGGGGCTAGCGTACGCTCCTACAATGAGCAGTTCTTC
CDR3: CASSLGSGASVRSYNEQFF

J: TRBJ2-7
V: TRBV11-2
size: NA
D: TRBD1
DNA: TGTGCCAGCAGCTTCGAACCACCGGACAGGGCCGGGTCCTACGAGCAGTACTTC
CDR3: CASSFEPPDRAGSYEQYF

J: TRBJ2-7
V: TRBV14
size: NA
D: NA
DNA: TGTGCCAGCAGCCCGCAGGGCTCAGGGGCCTACGAGCAGTACTTC
CDR3: CASSPQGSGAYEQYF

J: TRBJ1-2
V: TRBV28
size: NA
D: NA
DNA: TGTGCCAGCAGTTTTTTAATCCGGGTCTATGGCTACACCTTC
CDR3: CASSFLIRVYGYTF

J: TRBJ2-1
V: TRBV6-5
size: NA
D: NA
DNA: TGTGCCAGCAGAGCGACTCTCTCCTACAATGAGCAGTTCTTC
CDR3: CASRATLSYNEQFF

J: TRBJ2-5
V: TRBV6-6
size: NA
D: NA
DNA: TGTGCCAGCAGTTACGGCCTCCAAGAGACCCAGTACTTC
CDR3: CASSYGLQETQYF

J: TRBJ1-1
V: TRBV5-1
size: NA
D: NA
DNA: TGCGCCAGCAGCTATGGACAGCGGACTGAAGCTTTCTTT
CDR3: CASSYGQRTEAFF

J: TRBJ1-1
V: TRBV5-1
size: few
D: NA
DNA: TGCGCCAGCAGCCCGGGGGGTTCGTCTGAAGCTTTCTTT
CDR3: CASSPGGSSEAFF

J: TRBJ2-3
V: TRBV6-2/TRBV6-3
size: NA
D: NA
DNA: TGTGCCAGCAGCCCCCTTAGCACAGATACGCAGTATTTT
CDR3: CASSPLSTDTQYF